This TCR beta chain stems from a study of control samples from healthy donors and cancer patients. The CDR3 runs 14 residues. The V gene's germline CDR1 is SEHNR and CDR2 FQNEAQ (reference sequence). With 7 bases clipped from V and 1 base from J, the junction kept 4 bases outside the gene matches. This table comes from immunoSEQ multiplex PCR, and its TCRdb copy is limited to in-frame clones, with some not included. The sample lists over 85,000 clones, around nine tenths occurring once. The chain combines TRBV7-9 with TRBJ2-1; 7 bases align to TRBD1. The sequence was collected from a woman aged 55-70 years with lung cancer. Source material: PBMCs. The DNA for the CDR3 is TGTGCCAGCACCGGGACAGAGTCCTACAATGAGCAGTTCTTC. Protein: CASTGTESYNEQFF.